This entry is about one T cell receptor beta chain. Its antigen is still unknown. The data originate from a study of lymphopenia after photon versus proton radiotherapy. Broader study findings: Oligoclonal CD8+ Temra expansion after nadir drove photon patients' diversity drop.

TCRdb keeps only in-frame clones here, not all; method: immunoSEQ multiplex PCR. The sample yields approximately 45,000 clones, approximately 85% seen once. The V gene's germline CDR1 is ENHRY and CDR2 SYGVKD. The V and J ends lost 2 bases and 1 base respectively, with 12 bases between them. The CDR3 spans 16 residues. The chain recombines TRBV10-3 with TRBJ2-4; weak D call: TRBD1 (6 bases). The starting material was peripheral blood, obtained from a patient treated with photon-based radiotherapy. The source of this sequence is a middle-aged man with gastric cancer. The CDR3 is CAISEDRTLAKNIQYF. CDR3 nucleotide sequence: TGTGCCATCAGTGAGGACAGGACGTTGGCCAAAAACATTCAGTACTTC.